This TCR beta chain was recovered during a study of beta chain features in type 1 diabetes. Study findings and constraints: All four CD4+ subsets from Type 1 diabetes patients carried moderately but significantly shorter TCRB CDR3s. In comparison with healthy donors, patients had naive, central memory and Treg TCRB repertoires that appeared more similar.

Stem cell-like memory, regulatory, central memory and naive CD4+ cells were sorted via CD45RO/CCR7/CD25/CD127/CD95/CD27. TCRB transcripts that were expressed got sequenced, as all of the isolated RNA had been reverse transcribed. Here immunoSEQ multiplex PCR was the method, and the copy in TCRdb shows in-frame clones only, minus some. The sample lists about 280,000 clones; approximately 16% were seen once. This clone has only a few counts. No antigen is known for it. The V gene lost 5 bases and the J gene lost 0 bases, with 15 bases spanning the gap. This CDR3 has 16 residues. Germline assignment: CDR1 SEHNR and CDR2 FQNEAQ (reference sequence).

The chain combines TRBV7-9 with TRBJ2-3, with D uncertain. Sample: naive CD4+ T cells from blood. The receptor's source is a man aged 18-30 years with type 1 diabetes. CDR3 protein: CASSVRYRYSTDTQYF. The DNA of the CDR3 is TGTGCCAGCAGCGTCAGGTACCGCTATAGCACAGATACGCAGTATTTT.